This T cell receptor (beta chain) appears in the sequencing data of a study of early T cells in non-severe SARS-CoV-2 infection. TCRdb called the 5' RACE reads again in MiXCR, with one record for every CDR3 protein. The sample holds more than 70,000 distinct CDR3 sequences; approximately 15% are singletons and the top ten take about 14%. This CDR3 is 13 amino acids long. Germline CDR1 reads SEHNR; CDR2 reads FQNEAQ (reference sequence). V lost 10 bases and J 0 bases, leaving 12 bases between the germline ends. This clonotype appeared a few times. This chain joins TRBV7-9 and TRBJ1-1; D unclear. Input material: whole blood. This TCR was recovered from an adult who was a healthcare worker with PCR-confirmed SARS-CoV-2 infection or an uninfected control (not recorded which). CDR3 in amino acids: CAIKKGVNTEAFF. In DNA, the CDR3 is TGTGCCATTAAAAAAGGAGTGAACACTGAAGCTTTCTTT.